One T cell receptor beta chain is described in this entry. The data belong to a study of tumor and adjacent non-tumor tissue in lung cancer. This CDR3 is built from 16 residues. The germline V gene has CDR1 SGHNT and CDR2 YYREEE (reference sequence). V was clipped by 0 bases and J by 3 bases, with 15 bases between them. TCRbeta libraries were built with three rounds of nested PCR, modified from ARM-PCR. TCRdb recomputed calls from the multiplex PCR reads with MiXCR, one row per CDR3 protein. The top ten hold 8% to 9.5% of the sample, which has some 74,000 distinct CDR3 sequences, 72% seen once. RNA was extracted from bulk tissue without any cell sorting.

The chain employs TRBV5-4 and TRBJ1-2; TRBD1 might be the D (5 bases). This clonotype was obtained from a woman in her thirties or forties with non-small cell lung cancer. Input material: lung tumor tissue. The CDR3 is CASSLDRLQFDYGYTF. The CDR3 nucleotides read TGTGCCAGCAGCTTGGACAGGTTACAGTTTGACTATGGCTACACCTTC. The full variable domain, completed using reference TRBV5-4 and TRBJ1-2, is ETGVTQSPTHLIKTRGQQVTLRCSSQSGHNTVSWYQQALGQGPQFIFQYYREEENGRGNFPPRFSGLQFPNYSSELNVNALELDDSALYLCASSLDRLQFDYGYTFGSGTRLTVV.